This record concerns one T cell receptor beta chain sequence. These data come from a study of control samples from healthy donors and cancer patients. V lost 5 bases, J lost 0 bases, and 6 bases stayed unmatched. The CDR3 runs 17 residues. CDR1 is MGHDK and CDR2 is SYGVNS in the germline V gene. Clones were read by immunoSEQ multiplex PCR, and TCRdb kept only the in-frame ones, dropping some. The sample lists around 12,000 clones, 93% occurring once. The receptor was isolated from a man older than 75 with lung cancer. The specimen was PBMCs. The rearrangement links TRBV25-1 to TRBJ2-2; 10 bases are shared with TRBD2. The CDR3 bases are TGTGCCAGCAGTAGTACTAGCGGGGTAGCGAACACCGGGGAGCTGTTTTTT. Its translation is CASSSTSGVANTGELFF. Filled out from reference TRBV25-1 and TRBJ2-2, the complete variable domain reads EADIYQTPRYLVIGTGKKITLECSQTMGHDKMYWYQQDPGMELHLIHYSYGVNSTEKGDLSSESTVSRIRTEHFPLTLESARPSHTSQYLCASSSTSGVANTGELFFGEGSRLTVL.